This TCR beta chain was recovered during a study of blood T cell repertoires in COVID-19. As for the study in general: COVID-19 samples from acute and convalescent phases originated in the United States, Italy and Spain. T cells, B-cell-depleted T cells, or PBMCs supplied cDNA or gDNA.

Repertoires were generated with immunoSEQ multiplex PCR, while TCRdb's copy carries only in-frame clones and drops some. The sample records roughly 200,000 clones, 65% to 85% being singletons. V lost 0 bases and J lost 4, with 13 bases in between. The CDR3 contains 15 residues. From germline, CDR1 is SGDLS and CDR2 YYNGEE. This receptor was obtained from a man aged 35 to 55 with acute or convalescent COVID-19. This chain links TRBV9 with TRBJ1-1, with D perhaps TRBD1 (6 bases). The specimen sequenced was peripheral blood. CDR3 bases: TGTGCCAGCAGCGTAGGGGGGGGCAGTGGCACTGAAGCTTTCTTT. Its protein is CASSVGGGSGTEAFF.